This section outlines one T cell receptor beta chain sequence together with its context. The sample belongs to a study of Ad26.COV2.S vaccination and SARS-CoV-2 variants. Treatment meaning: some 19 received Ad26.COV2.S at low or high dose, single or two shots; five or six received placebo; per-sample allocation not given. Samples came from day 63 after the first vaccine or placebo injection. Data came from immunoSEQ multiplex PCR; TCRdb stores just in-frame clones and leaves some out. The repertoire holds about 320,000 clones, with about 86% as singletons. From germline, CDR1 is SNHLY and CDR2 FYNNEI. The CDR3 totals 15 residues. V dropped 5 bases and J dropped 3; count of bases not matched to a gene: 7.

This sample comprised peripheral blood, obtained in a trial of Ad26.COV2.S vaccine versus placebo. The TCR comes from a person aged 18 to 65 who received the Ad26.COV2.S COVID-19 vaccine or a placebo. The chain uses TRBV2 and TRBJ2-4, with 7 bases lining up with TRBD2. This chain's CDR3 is CASSIWGGDKNIQYF. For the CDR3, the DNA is TGTGCCAGCAGTATCTGGGGGGGGGACAAAAACATTCAGTACTTC.